Each of the 30 T cell receptor beta chains below was sequenced from the same sample in a study of beta chain features in type 1 diabetes. The study's findings and limits: For Type 1 diabetes patients, all four CD4+ subsets carried TCRB CDR3s that were moderately but significantly shorter.

Their specific antigens are unknown. Reverse transcribing all isolated RNA meant expressed TCRB transcripts were sequenced. Produced via immunoSEQ multiplex PCR; TCRdb's table is partial and in-frame only. In the table there are approximately 120,000 clones, around 15% of which are singletons. Sequenced material: central memory CD4+ T cells from blood. These receptors were obtained from a man aged 18-30 years with type 1 diabetes.

As concerns this clone: Other DNA sequences within the sample encode an identical CDR3. V is TRBV7-2 and J is TRBJ2-5; TRBD1 agrees at 7 bases. Germline V gene data show CDR1 as SGHTA and CDR2 as FQGNSA. After removal of 1 base from V and 5 bases from J, the junction contained 4 bases not matched to a gene. The CDR3 has 14 residues. The CDR3 loop is CASSLEGGAETQYF. The CDR3 nucleotides are TGTGCCAGCAGCTTAGAAGGGGGCGCGGAGACCCAGTACTTC.

This clone was recorded a few times. The same CDR3 also results from other DNA sequences found in this sample. This rearrangement joins TRBV30 to TRBJ2-3; no clear D. Germline loops: CDR1 GTSNPN, CDR2 SVGIG (reference sequence). The CDR3 runs to 11 residues. V was clipped by 0 bases and J by 5 bases, with 3 bases between them. The CDR3 is CAWSVQDTQYF. CDR3 DNA: TGTGCCTGGAGTGTTCAAGATACGCAGTATTTT.

Ten or more counts support this clone. The rearrangement joins TRBV10-3 to TRBJ1-1, with D possibly TRBD1 on 5 matching bases. The CDR3 covers 11 residues. Germline loops: CDR1 ENHRY, CDR2 SYGVKD. The germline V and J ends were trimmed by 8 bases and 5 bases, with 9 bases remaining between them. CDR3 nucleotide sequence: TGTGCCATCGGTCAGGGAACTGAAGCTTTCTTT. Protein product: CAIGQGTEAFF.

The table lists this clone with a few counts. CDR3 loop: CASSSMSGNEQFF. The CDR3 DNA reads as TGTGCCAGCAGCTCAATGTCTGGTAATGAGCAGTTCTTC. The chain employs TRBV7-2 and TRBJ2-1; D unresolved. This CDR3 spans 13 amino acids. Trimming pared 4 bases from V and 7 bases from J, leaving 11 bases between. Looked up from germline, CDR1 is SGHTA and CDR2 is FQGNSA.

This rearrangement joins TRBV19 to TRBJ2-5, with 12 bases lining up with TRBD2. The CDR3 length is 15 residues. With V trimmed by 8 bases and J by 5 bases, 9 bases remained unmatched. CDR1 and CDR2 from the germline V gene are LNHDA and SQIVND (reference sequence). The CDR3, as DNA: TGTGCCAGTGGAAGACTAGCGGGGGACGTGGAGACCCAGTACTTC. This gives the protein CASGRLAGDVETQYF.

Only a few counts were recorded for this clone. This rearrangement joins TRBV29-1 to TRBJ2-3; 10 positions agree with TRBD2. Germline lookup yields CDR1 SQVTM and CDR2 ANQGSEA. J was trimmed by 3 bases and V by 2 bases; bases with no gene match: 5. The CDR3 runs to 15 residues. The CDR3 DNA reads as TGCAGCGTTGAATATACTAGCGGGGTGACAGATACGCAGTATTTT. It translates to CSVEYTSGVTDTQYF.

This clone turned up a few times. A much larger clone differs from this one at a single base, so this may be a read error. This chain uses TRBV7-9 with TRBJ2-7, with 9 bases matching TRBD2. The CDR3 sequence is 14 residues long. The V and J ends lost 5 bases and 3 bases, in that order; junction bases with no gene match: 5. Looked up from germline, CDR1 is SEHNR and CDR2 is FQNEAQ (reference sequence). In DNA form, the CDR3 reads TGTGCCAGCAGCGTGGGGACTAGCAGCTACGAGCAGTACTTC. Translating it yields CASSVGTSSYEQYF. Combining the CDR3 with reference TRBV7-9 and TRBJ2-7 gives the whole variable domain DTGVSQNPRHKITKRGQNVTFRCDPISEHNRLYWYRQTLGQGPEFLTYFQNEAQLEKSRLLSDRFSAERPKGSFSTLEIQRTEQGDSAMYLCASSVGTSSYEQYFGPGTRLTVT.

This clone was picked up many times. The chain uses TRBV5-1 and TRBJ2-5; D might be TRBD2 (5 bases). The CDR3 is 13 amino acids. Trimming took off 2 bases at V and 2 bases at J, with 7 bases between the two ends. CDR1 SGHRS and CDR2 YFSETQ come from the germline V gene. This CDR3 is CASSLPGQETQYF. The DNA of the CDR3 is TGCGCCAGCAGCTTACCGGGGCAAGAGACCCAGTACTTC.

V usage is TRBV7-2 and J usage is TRBJ2-7, with 9 bases fitting TRBD2. The CDR3 length is 14 residues. Germline CDR1 reads SGHTA; CDR2 reads FQGNSA. The V segment lost 5 bases and the J segment 2 bases; nucleotides outside the gene matches: 4. DNA of the CDR3: TGTGCCAGCAGCGGGACTAGCTGGGCCTACGAGCAGTACTTC. Protein sequence: CASSGTSWAYEQYF.

The chain joins TRBV5-1 to TRBJ2-2; D gene ambiguous. The CDR3 is 15 residues long. The germline CDR1 and CDR2 sequences are SGHRS and YFSETQ. The V and J ends lost 4 bases and 4 bases respectively, with 14 bases between them. CDR3 in amino acids: CASSIQVSSTGELFF. Here the CDR3 DNA reads TGCGCCAGCAGCATCCAGGTCTCGAGCACCGGGGAGCTGTTTTTT.

This clone was counted only a few times. The chain recombines TRBV7-9 with TRBJ1-1; TRBD1 agrees at 7 bases. The V segment lost 1 base and the J segment 1 base; nucleotides outside the gene matches: 0. The CDR3 contains 14 residues. CDR1 SEHNR and CDR2 FQNEAQ come from the germline V gene (reference sequence). Here the CDR3 reads CASSLGQGNTEAFF. DNA for the CDR3: TGTGCCAGCAGCTTAGGACAGGGGAACACTGAAGCTTTCTTT.

This clone was counted at least ten times. Other nucleotide sequences from this sample produce the same CDR3. CDR3 loop: CSASRAGELFF. CDR3 bases: TGCAGTGCTAGTCGAGCCGGGGAGCTGTTTTTT. The genes are TRBV20-1 and TRBJ2-2; D is undetermined. Germline loops: CDR1 DFQATT, CDR2 SNEGSKA (reference sequence). The V end was cut by 3 bases, the J end by 6 bases, with 5 bases between. This CDR3 comprises 11 residues.

The sample holds a few counts of this clone. The chain links TRBV5-1 to TRBJ2-5; the D is unclear. This CDR3 contains 14 residues. Trimming pared 4 bases from V and 3 bases from J, leaving 13 bases between. The germline gives CDR1 SGHRS, CDR2 YFSETQ. In nucleotides, the CDR3 is TGCGCCAGCAGCGTCATGGCAGCCGAAGAGACCCAGTACTTC. This gives the protein CASSVMAAEETQYF.

This chain uses TRBV13 with TRBJ2-6; D call uncertain. CDR3 length: 15 amino acids. The germline V gene has CDR1 PRHDT and CDR2 FYEKMQ (reference sequence). Trimming pared 7 bases from V and 3 bases from J, leaving 13 bases between. The chain's CDR3 is CASKRLVLGANVLTF. The CDR3 DNA reads as TGTGCCAGCAAGAGACTGGTTCTTGGGGCCAACGTCCTGACTTTC. Drawing the rest from reference TRBV13 and TRBJ2-6, the complete variable domain is AAGVIQSPRHLIKEKRETATLKCYPIPRHDTVYWYQQGPGQDPQFLISFYEKMQSDKGSIPDRFSAQQFSDYHSELNMSSLELGDSALYFCASKRLVLGANVLTFGAGSRLTVL.

CDR3 coding DNA: TGTGCCAGCAGCGTGACGTTTTTAGATACGCAGTATTTT. Translating gives CASSVTFLDTQYF. The J gene is TRBJ2-3, the V gene TRBV9; no definite D call. Per the germline V gene, CDR1 is SGDLS and CDR2 is YYNGEE. The CDR3 contains 13 residues. Trimming left V 2 bases short and J 5 bases short, with 9 bases between.

The chain recombines TRBV28 with TRBJ2-3, with D possibly being TRBD1 (6 bases). The germline V gene has CDR1 MDHEN and CDR2 SYDVKM. This CDR3 spans 15 amino acids. The ends were cut back, 8 bases at V and 0 bases at J, with 15 bases in the middle. CDR3 nucleotide sequence: TGTGCCAGCCTACAGGGCCAATGGAGCACAGATACGCAGTATTTT. Its protein is CASLQGQWSTDTQYF.

This clone was found a few times. V and J are TRBV18 and TRBJ2-5; no reliable D call. There are 13 residues in the CDR3. In germline, CDR1 is KGHSH, CDR2 LQKENI. With 3 bases removed from V and 2 bases from J, the gap between germline ends came to 7 bases. This CDR3 reads CASSPSNQETQYF. In DNA, the CDR3 is TGTGCCAGCTCACCGTCAAATCAAGAGACCCAGTACTTC.

The chain couples TRBV7-2 to TRBJ2-4, with TRBD1 identical over 7 bases. The V gene's germline CDR1 is SGHTA and CDR2 FQGNSA. The CDR3 spans 14 residues. The V gene end was trimmed by 5 bases and the J gene end by 3 bases; junction bases not matched to a gene: 4. As DNA, the CDR3 is TGTGCCAGCAGCCGTGGGGACAGCAAAAACATTCAGTACTTC. The encoded protein is CASSRGDSKNIQYF.

With regard to this clone: A read error is possible here, since a much larger clone lies one base away. The chain is built from TRBV5-6 and TRBJ2-3; D ambiguous. Trimming took 3 bases from V and 2 from J, leaving 1 base between them. The CDR3 spans 11 residues. The germline gives CDR1 SGHDT, CDR2 YYEEEE. The CDR3 loop is CASSSTDTQYF. As DNA, the CDR3 is TGTGCCAGCAGCTCCACAGATACGCAGTATTTT.

This clone showed up just a few times. J is TRBJ2-7 and V is TRBV4-1, with 7 bases lining up with TRBD1. The CDR3 has 15 residues. Trimming cost V 0 bases and J 0 bases; bases outside gene matches: 2. Germline CDR1 MGHRA, CDR2 YSYEKL. This CDR3 is CASSQEQGISYEQYF. In nucleotides, the CDR3 is TGCGCCAGCAGCCAAGAACAGGGGATCTCCTACGAGCAGTACTTC.

This clone was counted ten times or more. The V call is TRBV27, the J call TRBJ2-5, with 10 bases that match TRBD2. Trimming cost V 2 bases and J 5 bases; bases outside gene matches: 17. The length of the CDR3 is 19 residues. From germline, CDR1 is MNHEY and CDR2 SMNVEV (reference sequence). The CDR3 reads CASSLRKASGRAVRETQYF. The CDR3 region has the DNA TGTGCCAGCAGTTTAAGGAAGGCTAGCGGGAGAGCCGTACGTGAGACCCAGTACTTC.

This clone showed up many times. The rearrangement joins TRBV5-1 to TRBJ2-7; D possibly corresponds to TRBD1 (5 bases). Germline CDR1 reads SGHRS; CDR2 reads YFSETQ. CDR3 size: 14 residues. Between the trimmed V and J ends, which lost 5 bases and 7 bases, there was a span of 19 bases. CDR3 in amino acids: CASRQDGHAWEQYF. In DNA form, the CDR3 reads TGCGCCAGCAGGCAGGACGGACATGCCTGGGAGCAGTACTTC. The full variable domain, rest sourced from reference TRBV5-1 and TRBJ2-7, is KAGVTQTPRYLIKTRGQQVTLSCSPISGHRSVSWYQQTPGQGLQFLFEYFSETQRNKGNFPGRFSGRQFSNSRSEMNVSTLELGDSALYLCASRQDGHAWEQYFGPGTRLTVT.

This clone was found a few times. The rearrangement links TRBV5-1 to TRBJ1-1; 7 positions match TRBD1. This CDR3 comprises 14 residues. In germline, CDR1 is SGHRS, CDR2 YFSETQ. V shed 4 bases and J 5 bases; nucleotides not matched to a gene: 8. This chain's CDR3 is CASSMGQPVTEAFF. The CDR3 nucleotides read TGCGCCAGCAGCATGGGACAGCCTGTGACTGAAGCTTTCTTT.

This clone appeared a few times. The chain joins TRBV28 to TRBJ2-1, with 9 bases lining up with TRBD1. CDR3 length: 14 residues. Germline CDR1 is MDHEN and CDR2 is SYDVKM. V was pared by 5 bases and J by 8 bases, with 7 bases of the junction left unmatched. CDR3 sequence (DNA): TGTGCCAGCAGTCCCGGGACAGGGAACGATGAGCAGTTCTTC. Translated, it gives CASSPGTGNDEQFF.

This clone was counted many times. The chain has TRBV2 and TRBJ2-1; maybe TRBD2 (6 bases). The V and J ends lost 8 bases and 5 bases respectively, with 13 bases between them. CDR1 and CDR2 from the germline V gene are SNHLY and FYNNEI. CDR3 size: 13 residues. CDR3 region: CASVAAVNNEQFF. The CDR3 DNA reads TGTGCCAGCGTAGCGGCCGTAAACAATGAGCAGTTCTTC.

This clone was seen a few times. V gene TRBV7-9 combines with J gene TRBJ2-1; 9 bases align to TRBD2. The CDR3 contains 15 residues. The junction had 8 bases not matched to a gene; V was cut back by 5 bases and J by 6 bases. Germline-derived CDR1 and CDR2 are SEHNR and FQNEAQ (reference sequence). CDR3 amino acids: CASSEPGTSINEQFF. The CDR3, as DNA: TGTGCCAGCAGCGAACCCGGGACTAGCATCAATGAGCAGTTCTTC. Complete variable domain (other parts from reference TRBV7-9 and TRBJ2-1): DTGVSQNPRHKITKRGQNVTFRCDPISEHNRLYWYRQTLGQGPEFLTYFQNEAQLEKSRLLSDRFSAERPKGSFSTLEIQRTEQGDSAMYLCASSEPGTSINEQFFGPGTRLTVL.

The chain couples TRBV9 to TRBJ1-6; TRBD1 matches 7 bases. The junction had 3 bases not matched to a gene; V was cut back by 2 bases and J by 7 bases. The germline V gene encodes CDR1 SGDLS and CDR2 YYNGEE. The CDR3 has 14 amino acids. The CDR3 DNA sequence: TGTGCCAGCAGCGTTGCAGGGGGGAATTCACCCCTCCACTTT. Protein sequence: CASSVAGGNSPLHF.

This chain links TRBV7-9 with TRBJ2-1; D possibly corresponds to TRBD2 (5 bases). This CDR3 has 15 amino acids. Trimming removed 6 bases from V and 0 bases from J, with 12 bases in between. The germline V gene has CDR1 SEHNR and CDR2 FQNEAQ (reference sequence). CDR3 sequence: CASRLDSSSYNEQFF. The CDR3 nucleotides read TGTGCCAGCAGACTGGACTCGAGCTCCTACAATGAGCAGTTCTTC.

This clone occurred a few times. This rearrangement joins TRBV6-5 to TRBJ2-1; TRBD1 matches 9 bases. Germline CDR1 MNHEY, CDR2 SVGAGI. CDR3 length: 15 amino acids. The ends lost 6 bases at V and 4 bases at J; junction bases unmatched: 7. The CDR3 is CASRIWDRAYNEQFF. Written as DNA, the CDR3 is TGTGCCAGCAGGATTTGGGACAGGGCGTACAATGAGCAGTTCTTC.

This clone was recorded a few times. The chain uses TRBV2 and TRBJ1-5; 9 bases agree with TRBD1. Trimming removed 4 bases from V and 6 bases from J; junction bases left unmatched: 7. This CDR3 comprises 15 residues. Per the germline V gene, CDR1 is SNHLY and CDR2 is FYNNEI. CDR3 loop: CASSGGTGGGQPQHF. The CDR3 nucleotides read TGTGCCAGCAGTGGCGGCACAGGGGGCGGTCAGCCCCAGCATTTT.